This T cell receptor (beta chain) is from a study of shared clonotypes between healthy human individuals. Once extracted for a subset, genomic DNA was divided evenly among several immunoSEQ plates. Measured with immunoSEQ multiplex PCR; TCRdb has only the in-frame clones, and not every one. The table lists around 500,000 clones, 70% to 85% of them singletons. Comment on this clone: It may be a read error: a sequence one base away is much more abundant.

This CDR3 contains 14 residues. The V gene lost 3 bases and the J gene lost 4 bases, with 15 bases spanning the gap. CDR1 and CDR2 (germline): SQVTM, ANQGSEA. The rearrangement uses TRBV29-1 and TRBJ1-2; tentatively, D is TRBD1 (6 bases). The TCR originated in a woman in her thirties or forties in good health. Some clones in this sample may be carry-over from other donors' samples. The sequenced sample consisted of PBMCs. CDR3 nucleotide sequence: TGCAGCGTTGATCACGGGGGCGGGGGCTATGGCTACACCTTC. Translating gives CSVDHGGGGYGYTF.